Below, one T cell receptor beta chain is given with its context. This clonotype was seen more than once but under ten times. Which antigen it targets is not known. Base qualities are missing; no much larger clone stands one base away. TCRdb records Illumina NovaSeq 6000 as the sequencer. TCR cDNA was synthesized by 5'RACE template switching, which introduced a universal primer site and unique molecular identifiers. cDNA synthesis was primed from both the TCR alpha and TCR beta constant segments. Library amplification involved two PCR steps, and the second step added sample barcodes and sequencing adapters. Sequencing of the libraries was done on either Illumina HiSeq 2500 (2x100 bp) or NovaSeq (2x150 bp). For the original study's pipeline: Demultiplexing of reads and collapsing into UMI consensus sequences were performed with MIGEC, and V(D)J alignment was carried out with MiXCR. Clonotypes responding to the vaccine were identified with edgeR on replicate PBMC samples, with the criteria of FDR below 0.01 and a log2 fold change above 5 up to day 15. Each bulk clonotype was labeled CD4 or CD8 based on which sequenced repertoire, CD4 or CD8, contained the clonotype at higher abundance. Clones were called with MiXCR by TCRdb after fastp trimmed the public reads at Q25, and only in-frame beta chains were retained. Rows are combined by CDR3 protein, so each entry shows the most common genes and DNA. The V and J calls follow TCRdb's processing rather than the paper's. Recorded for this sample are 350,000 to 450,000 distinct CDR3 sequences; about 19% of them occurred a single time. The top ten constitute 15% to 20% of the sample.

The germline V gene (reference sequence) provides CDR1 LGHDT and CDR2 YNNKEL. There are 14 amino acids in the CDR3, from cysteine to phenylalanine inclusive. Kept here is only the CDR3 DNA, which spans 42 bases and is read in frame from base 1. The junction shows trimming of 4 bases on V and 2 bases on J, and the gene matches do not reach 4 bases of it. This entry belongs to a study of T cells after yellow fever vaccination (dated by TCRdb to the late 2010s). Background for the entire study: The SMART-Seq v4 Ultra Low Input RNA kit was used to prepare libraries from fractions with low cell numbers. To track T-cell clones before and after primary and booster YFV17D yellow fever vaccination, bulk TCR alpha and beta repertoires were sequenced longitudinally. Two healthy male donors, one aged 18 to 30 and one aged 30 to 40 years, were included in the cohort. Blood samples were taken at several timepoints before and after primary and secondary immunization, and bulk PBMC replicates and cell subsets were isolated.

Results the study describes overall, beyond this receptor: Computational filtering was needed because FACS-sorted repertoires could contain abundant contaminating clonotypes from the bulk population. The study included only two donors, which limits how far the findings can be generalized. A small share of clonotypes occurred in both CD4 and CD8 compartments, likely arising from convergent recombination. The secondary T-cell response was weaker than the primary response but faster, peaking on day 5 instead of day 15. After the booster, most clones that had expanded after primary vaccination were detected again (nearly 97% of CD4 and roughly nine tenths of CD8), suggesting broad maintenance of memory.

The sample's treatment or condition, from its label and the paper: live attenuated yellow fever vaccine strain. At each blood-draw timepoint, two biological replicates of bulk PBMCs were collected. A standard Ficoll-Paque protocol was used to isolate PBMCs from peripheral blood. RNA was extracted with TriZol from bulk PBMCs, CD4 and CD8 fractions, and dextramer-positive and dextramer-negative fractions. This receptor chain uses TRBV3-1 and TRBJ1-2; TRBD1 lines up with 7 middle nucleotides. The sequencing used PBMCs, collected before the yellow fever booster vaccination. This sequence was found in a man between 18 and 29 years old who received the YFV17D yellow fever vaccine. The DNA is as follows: TGTGCCAGCAGCCGAACAGGGGAAAACTATGGCTACACCTTC. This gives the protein CASSRTGENYGYTF.